Presented here are 26 T cell receptor beta chains from one specimen sequenced in a study of technical replicates of blood from a handful of donors. Clones were sequenced by immunoSEQ multiplex PCR, and TCRdb holds only the in-frame ones, with some missing. Of approximately 93,000 clones listed, 94% were seen once; the top ten hold 0.2% to 0.3%. Sequenced sample: T cells isolated from PBMCs. All receptors derive from a human donor in good health.

The chain carries TRBV6-6 and TRBJ2-1; 12 nucleotides align to TRBD2. V was clipped by 7 bases and J by 7 bases; unmatched bases: 8. CDR1 is MNHNY and CDR2 is SVGAGI in the germline V gene (reference sequence). There are 15 residues in the CDR3. CDR3 in amino acids: CASTHRTSGINEQFF. As DNA, the CDR3 is TGTGCCAGCACCCACCGGACTAGCGGGATTAATGAGCAGTTCTTC.

This chain links TRBV20-1 with TRBJ2-1; D gene uncertain. Germline V lookup: CDR1 DFQATT, CDR2 SNEGSKA (reference sequence). With 3 bases removed from V and 12 bases from J, the gap between germline ends came to 12 bases. CDR3 length: 11 residues. CDR3 DNA: TGCAGTGCTAGGCCTGGGCTTGGGCAGTTCTTC. Amino acids: CSARPGLGQFF.

The chain uses TRBV19 and TRBJ2-7; a possible D gene is TRBD1 (6 bases). Trimming took off 5 bases at V and 3 bases at J, with 11 bases between the two ends. Germline CDR1 reads LNHDA; CDR2 reads SQIVND (reference sequence). This CDR3 is built from 13 residues. In DNA form, the CDR3 reads TGTGCCAGTAGTCCACGACAGGACTACGAGCAGTACTTC. Amino acid sequence: CASSPRQDYEQYF.

This chain joins TRBV19 and TRBJ2-5, with 8 bases fitting TRBD2. V dropped 9 bases and J dropped 3; count of bases not matched to a gene: 6. CDR3 size: 13 residues. CDR1 LNHDA and CDR2 SQIVND come from the germline V gene (reference sequence). The CDR3 nucleotides read TGTGCCAGCGGGAGCGGGAGTAAAGAGACCCAGTACTTC. This translates into CASGSGSKETQYF.

The V call is TRBV5-8, the J call TRBJ2-1, with a weak D call TRBD2 (6 bases). The germline gives CDR1 SGHTS, CDR2 YDEGEE. Trimming cost V 5 bases and J 4 bases, with 16 bases left between them. The CDR3 extends over 15 amino acids. The CDR3 loop reads CASSATGLEYNEQFF. CDR3 DNA: TGTGCCAGCAGTGCCACGGGACTGGAGTACAATGAGCAGTTCTTC.

The chain joins TRBV18 to TRBJ2-7, with 9 positions matching TRBD1. This CDR3 region has 15 residues. Germline V gene lookup returns CDR1 KGHSH and CDR2 LQKENI. V was clipped by 2 bases and J by 7 bases; unmatched bases: 9. CDR3: CASSPGTGWLGEQYF. CDR3 coding DNA: TGTGCCAGCTCACCAGGGACAGGGTGGCTTGGTGAGCAGTACTTC.

This clone was observed a single time. The CDR3 is CASSAEGAFQGAAFF. In DNA, the CDR3 is TGTGCCAGCAGCGCCGAGGGGGCCTTCCAGGGGGCAGCTTTCTTT. V usage is TRBV9 and J usage is TRBJ1-1; 8 bases fit TRBD1. The V and J ends lost 3 bases and 10 bases, in that order; junction bases with no gene match: 14. The CDR3 contains 15 residues. CDR1 SGDLS and CDR2 YYNGEE come from the germline V gene.

This clone was seen only once. The chain uses TRBV5-4 and TRBJ1-5, with D possibly being TRBD1 (5 bases). Per the germline V gene, CDR1 is SGHNT and CDR2 is YYREEE (reference sequence). Between the trimmed V and J ends, which lost 2 bases and 1 base, there was a span of 7 bases. The CDR3 has 14 residues. CDR3: CASSFRGSNQPQHF. CDR3 bases: TGTGCCAGCAGCTTTAGGGGAAGCAATCAGCCCCAGCATTTT.

The chain uses TRBV7-9 and TRBJ1-5; no definite D call. V lost 1 base and J 7 bases, leaving 11 bases between the germline ends. The CDR3 sequence is 14 residues long. Germline CDR1 is SEHNR and CDR2 is FQNEAQ (reference sequence). The CDR3: CASSLEARGQPQHF. CDR3 DNA sequence: TGTGCCAGCAGCTTAGAAGCCCGCGGGCAGCCCCAGCATTTT.

This clone appeared a single time. The V gene is TRBV6-1, the J gene TRBJ1-1; TRBD1 is a possible D gene (6 bases). The CDR3 contains 13 residues. V shed 2 bases and J shed 7 bases, with 11 bases lying between them. Germline V gene lookup returns CDR1 MNHNS and CDR2 SASEGT. CDR3 amino acids: CASSERGALEAFF. The CDR3 DNA reads TGTGCCAGCAGTGAACGGGGGGCGCTTGAAGCTTTCTTT.

The V and J genes are TRBV18 and TRBJ2-3; possible D gene TRBD2, 6 bases. CDR1 KGHSH and CDR2 LQKENI come from the germline V gene. Trimming took off 0 bases at V and 4 bases at J, with 17 bases between the two ends. CDR3 size: 17 residues. The CDR3 region is CASSPPRRDSASDTQYF. In DNA form, the CDR3 reads TGTGCCAGCTCACCACCACGGCGGGACTCGGCGTCAGATACGCAGTATTTT. Drawing the rest from reference TRBV18 and TRBJ2-3, the complete variable domain is NAGVMQNPRHLVRRRGQEARLRCSPMKGHSHVYWYRQLPEEGLKFMVYLQKENIIDESGMPKERFSAEFPKEGPSILRIQQVVRGDSAAYFCASSPPRRDSASDTQYFGPGTRLTVL.

V gene TRBV4-1 combines with J gene TRBJ2-7, with D perhaps matching TRBD2 (6 bases). The germline V and J ends were trimmed by 1 base and 2 bases, with 12 bases remaining between them. This CDR3 has 15 residues. The germline gives CDR1 MGHRA, CDR2 YSYEKL. CDR3: CASSQGRLGAYEQYF. The CDR3 coding sequence is TGCGCCAGCAGCCAAGGGAGACTAGGGGCCTACGAGCAGTACTTC.

The chain combines TRBV6-6 with TRBJ2-3; no clear D. The CDR3 is 14 residues long. The germline gives CDR1 MNHNY, CDR2 SVGAGI (reference sequence). Trimming removed 5 bases at V and 2 bases at J, with 11 bases between. The CDR3 DNA is TGTGCCAGCAGTCCCCCGAGAACCACAGATACGCAGTATTTT. This encodes CASSPPRTTDTQYF.

This chain joins TRBV9 and TRBJ1-1; D perhaps matches TRBD1 (5 bases). Germline V gene sequence: CDR1 SGDLS, CDR2 YYNGEE. Trimming took off 3 bases at V and 1 base at J, with 7 bases between the two ends. The CDR3 is made up of 13 amino acids. In DNA form, the CDR3 reads TGTGCCAGCAGCGCTCAGGGGAACACTGAAGCTTTCTTT. This gives the protein CASSAQGNTEAFF.

The chain links TRBV6-5 to TRBJ2-3; 16 bases are a match to TRBD2. CDR1 MNHEY and CDR2 SVGAGI come from the germline V gene. The CDR3 is 15 amino acids. Trimming at V came to 6 bases and at J to 9 bases, leaving 6 bases not matched to a gene. The chain's CDR3 is CASSLGLAGGRTQYF. In DNA form, the CDR3 reads TGTGCCAGCAGCCTGGGACTAGCGGGGGGGAGGACGCAGTATTTT.

The chain has TRBV4-2 and TRBJ2-1, with D perhaps TRBD1 (5 bases). The CDR3 is 16 amino acids. The germline V and J ends were trimmed by 4 bases and 0 bases, with 13 bases remaining between them. CDR1 and CDR2 from the germline V gene are LGHNA and YNFKEQ. This CDR3 is CASSRLGQGSYNEQFF. CDR3 in DNA: TGTGCCAGCAGCCGTTTAGGGCAGGGCTCCTACAATGAGCAGTTCTTC.

V is TRBV5-4 and J is TRBJ2-2; 10 nucleotides align to TRBD2. J was trimmed by 1 base and V by 1 base; bases with no gene match: 7. This CDR3 has 18 amino acids. Germline lookup yields CDR1 SGHNT and CDR2 YYREEE (reference sequence). CDR3 sequence reads: CASSLRLAGGLNTGELFF. CDR3 nucleotide sequence: TGTGCCAGCAGCTTGCGGTTAGCGGGGGGACTGAACACCGGGGAGCTGTTTTTT.

This clone was counted once. This chain links TRBV28 with TRBJ2-5; TRBD1 is a possible D gene (6 bases). Germline V gene sequence: CDR1 MDHEN, CDR2 SYDVKM. Trimming took 7 bases from V and 5 from J, leaving 17 bases between them. The CDR3 extends over 14 amino acids. The CDR3 region is CASKNEGVWETQYF. CDR3 nucleotide sequence: TGTGCCAGCAAAAATGAGGGGGTTTGGGAGACCCAGTACTTC.

The V and J genes are TRBV7-8 and TRBJ1-5; 9 nucleotides align to TRBD1. Germline V gives CDR1 SGHVS, CDR2 FQNEAQ. This CDR3 contains 17 residues. The junction had 15 bases not matched to a gene; V was cut back by 7 bases and J by 5 bases. The CDR3 region has the DNA TGTGCCAGCATCCCGGGACAGGGCCCTCCGAACCATCAGCCCCAGCATTTT. It encodes CASIPGQGPPNHQPQHF. The full variable domain, in which reference TRBV7-8 and TRBJ1-5 provide the parts outside the CDR3, is GAGVSQSPRYKVAKRGQDVALRCDPISGHVSLFWYQQALGQGPEFLTYFQNEAQLDKSGLPSDRFFAERPEGSVSTLKIQRTQQEDSAVYLCASIPGQGPPNHQPQHFGDGTRLSIL.

The chain carries TRBV4-1 and TRBJ2-1; 13 bases agree with TRBD2. Germline V gene lookup returns CDR1 MGHRA and CDR2 YSYEKL. V dropped 3 bases and J dropped 7; count of bases not matched to a gene: 12. The CDR3 contains 18 residues. CDR3 sequence: CASSHGTSGNTRSNEQFF. The CDR3 nucleotides are TGCGCCAGCAGCCACGGGACTAGCGGGAACACCAGGAGTAATGAGCAGTTCTTC.

This chain uses TRBV7-8 with TRBJ1-1; perhaps TRBD1 as D (5 bases). The V gene lost 6 bases and the J gene lost 2 bases, with 22 bases spanning the gap. Germline CDR1 reads SGHVS; CDR2 reads FQNEAQ. This CDR3 has 17 residues. CDR3 amino acids: CASSSPRRGRGNTEAFF. The CDR3 bases are TGTGCCAGCAGTTCTCCCCGAAGGGGAAGGGGAAACACTGAAGCTTTCTTT.

J is TRBJ1-1 and V is TRBV5-4; a possible D gene is TRBD1 (5 bases). CDR1 and CDR2 from the germline V gene are SGHNT and YYREEE (reference sequence). Deletions cut 2 bases from V and 11 bases from J, with 19 bases between. CDR3 length: 14 residues. CDR3 sequence reads: CASSFGGAATGAFF. The DNA for the CDR3 is TGTGCCAGCAGCTTTGGAGGGGCGGCTACTGGGGCTTTCTTT.

The chain carries TRBV5-1 and TRBJ2-1; TRBD2 is a possible D gene (7 bases). The V gene's germline CDR1 is SGHRS and CDR2 YFSETQ. This CDR3 spans 14 amino acids. V lost 0 bases, J lost 6 bases, and 10 bases lay in between. Written as DNA, the CDR3 is TGCGCCAGCAGCTTGGAGGGAGGGGGCAATGAGCAGTTCTTC. Translated, it gives CASSLEGGGNEQFF. The full variable domain, in which reference TRBV5-1 and TRBJ2-1 provide the parts outside the CDR3, is KAGVTQTPRYLIKTRGQQVTLSCSPISGHRSVSWYQQTPGQGLQFLFEYFSETQRNKGNFPGRFSGRQFSNSRSEMNVSTLELGDSALYLCASSLEGGGNEQFFGPGTRLTVL.

The chain is built from TRBV6-5 and TRBJ1-1, with 9 bases lining up with TRBD1. V lost 9 bases and J lost 9; bases outside the gene matches: 11. The CDR3 totals 13 residues. The germline CDR1 and CDR2 sequences are MNHEY and SVGAGI. The CDR3 coding sequence is TGTGCCAGTAGTGACAGGGGGGGGAAAAAAGCTTTCTTT. It encodes CASSDRGGKKAFF.

The chain recombines TRBV7-2 with TRBJ2-7, with 9 nucleotides matching TRBD2. This CDR3 spans 15 amino acids. Germline CDR1 and CDR2: SGHTA and FQGNSA. The V and J ends lost 4 bases and 3 bases, in that order; junction bases with no gene match: 7. For the CDR3, the DNA is TGTGCCAGCAGCTGGGCGGGTAGCGGGAGCTACGAGCAGTACTTC. This codes for CASSWAGSGSYEQYF.

This chain connects TRBV19 to TRBJ2-3, with D perhaps matching TRBD1 (7 bases). Trimming took off 1 base at V and 4 bases at J, with 12 bases between the two ends. The CDR3 sequence is 15 residues long. Germline CDR1 LNHDA, CDR2 SQIVND (reference sequence). CDR3 in DNA: TGTGCCAGTAGTATAGGGCAGGGGGGCGCAGATACGCAGTATTTT. The encoded protein is CASSIGQGGADTQYF. The full variable domain, its missing parts supplied by reference TRBV19 and TRBJ2-3, is DGGITQSPKYLFRKEGQNVTLSCEQNLNHDAMYWYRQDPGQGLRLIYYSQIVNDFQKGDIAEGYSVSREKKESFPLTVTSAQKNPTAFYLCASSIGQGGADTQYFGPGTRLTVL.